This entry is about one TCR beta chain. Its binding antigen is unknown. Base qualities are not recorded, but no much larger clone differs from it by a single base. The germline ends are 10 bases apart after V is trimmed by 3 bases and J by 5 bases. Including cysteine and phenylalanine, the CDR3 has 14 amino acids. Only CDR3 DNA is held: 42 bases, read in frame from base 1. The germline V gene specifies SGHAT as CDR1 and FQNNGV as CDR2. The data stem from a study of beta chain features in type 1 diabetes (dated by TCRdb to 2016 to 2019). Regarding the complete study: Mean age, gender distribution, total cell number and subset yield did not differ between patients and healthy donors. Across all samples, approximately 100 million sorted cells were examined, and cell number per subset correlated strongly with RNA yield. The study compared TCRB repertoires of sorted circulating CD4+ T cell subsets between recently diagnosed type 1 diabetes patients and matched healthy donors. Naive and central memory subsets were obtained from all 30 or so donors, but regulatory and stem cell-like memory subsets were isolated from only 8 patients and roughly eight healthy donors. Beyond this particular receptor, the publication reports: Naive, central memory and regulatory TCRB repertoires appeared to be more alike among patients than among healthy donors. Because cDNA rather than genomic DNA was sequenced, highly expressing activated cells could have been over-represented, although no difference in activation and CD3 levels was found between groups. Only small numbers of individuals were included in the HLA sub-analyses, which left unresolved whether HLA type had any influence on TCRB rearrangement. In all four CD4+ subsets, TCRB CDR3 length was moderately but significantly shorter in type 1 diabetes patients. Patients with type 1 diabetes made fewer insertions and deleted more nucleotides at VDJ recombination sites, implying thymic rearrangement abnormalities. PCR might favor shorter templates, but patient and control samples were amplified and corrected together, so any skew would affect both groups equally.

A single peripheral blood draw of about 116 mL on average was collected from each donor into heparinised tubes. A BD FACSAria II and a panel including CD45RO, CCR7, CD25, CD127, CD95 and CD27 were used to sort naive, central memory, regulatory and stem cell-like memory CD4+ T cells. Purity was above 98% for every sorted population. PBMCs were isolated immediately by Lymphoprep density gradient centrifugation and stained directly without culture. So that batch effects would be minimized, each experiment stained and sorted samples in pairs, pairing one healthy donor with one patient. The entire isolated RNA was reverse transcribed using the High Capacity cDNA Reverse Transcription Kit, and thus expressed TCRB transcripts were sequenced. Deep immunoSEQ sequencing was performed on naive, central memory and regulatory T cell samples, with an average of roughly 3.3 million total reads per sample. Sorted cells were lysed in RLT buffer and RNA was extracted with DNase-treated RNeasy Micro or Mini kits, depending on cell number. To prevent cross-contamination, each cell subset was processed individually, whereas patient and healthy donor samples were processed jointly. The immunoSEQ multiplex PCR was used to amplify TCRB sequences from cDNA, generating 87-bp fragments that spanned the CDR3 region. The amplicons were sequenced using the Illumina HiSeq platform. The published analysis was carried out like this. Synthetic template baselines were used to correct PCR bias computationally, reads within Hamming distance 2 were collapsed together, and singletons that could not be merged were discarded. Reads were aligned to IMGT to assign V, D and J genes, CDR3 length, and insertions or deletions at six rearrangement sites. Clonotype counts were normalized to sorted cell number within each subset before computing true diversity and Gini coefficients with the tcR R package. The overlap coefficient, calculated on TCRB nucleotide sequences, was used to quantify repertoire sharing. Out-of-frame TCRB sequences from naive cells were analyzed as a proxy for the pre-selection repertoire. TCRdb retrieved this table from immuneACCESS and kept in-frame rearrangements only. Not all clones are present; in checked studies, unresolved V genes account for under half, and no reason is known for the remainder. Clone size and the V and J calls come from that table; the DNA yielded D and trimming. This sample has some 660,000 clones in its table, and around an eighth of those were observed once. The top ten clones comprise roughly 0.04% of the sample.

The sample was naive CD4+ T cells from blood. The sample's cell subset or site label is to be understood as: true naive CD4+ T cells. This clonotype originated in a man aged 18 to 30 with type 1 diabetes. The chain couples TRBV11-2 to TRBJ2-2, with no D gene named confidently. The CDR3 loop reads CASSLTVKTGELFF. The sequenced DNA: TGTGCCAGCAGCTTGACGGTGAAGACCGGGGAGCTGTTTTTT.